These 8 T cell receptor beta chains came from one sample sequenced in a study of blood T cells in healthy people across ages. With a J-beta primer mix and a sample-barcoded 5' primer, a second PCR ran 7 to 11 cycles. MiXCR was run by TCRdb on the 5' RACE reads, yielding one entry per CDR3 protein. This sample carries hundreds of thousands of distinct CDR3 sequences, 29% of them seen once, and the ten largest clones take around a sixth. Sequencing was performed on blood. Receptors were obtained from an elderly woman in good health.

As to this clonotype: This may arise from a read error, as a much more abundant clone is one base away. The CDR3 end shows no conserved phenylalanine or tryptophan, and so a read error is likely. The chain uses TRBV20-1 and TRBJ2-6; D might be TRBD1 (6 bases). V lost 1 base and J 4 bases, leaving 11 bases between the germline ends. The CDR3 runs 15 residues. Germline CDR1 and CDR2: DFQATT and SNEGSKA (reference sequence). CDR3 region: CSARGTGHGANVLTV. As DNA, the CDR3 is TGCAGTGCTAGAGGAACAGGGCACGGGGCCAACGTCCTGACTGTC.

This clonotype has a count of ten or more. The chain employs TRBV28 and TRBJ2-4; 9 bases fit TRBD1. This CDR3 has 12 residues. Germline V gene lookup returns CDR1 MDHEN and CDR2 SYDVKM. J lost 12 bases, V lost 5 bases, and 5 bases had no gene match. For the CDR3, the DNA is TGTGCCAGCAGTCGCACAGGGGGCACTCAGTACTTC. It codes for CASSRTGGTQYF.

This clonotype has at least ten counts. The J gene is TRBJ2-1, the V gene TRBV6-6, with 13 nucleotides matching TRBD2. Trimming at V came to 6 bases and at J to 9 bases, leaving 8 bases not matched to a gene. Germline V gives CDR1 MNHNY, CDR2 SVGAGI (reference sequence). CDR3 length: 15 amino acids. In DNA, the CDR3 is TGTGCCAGCAGCCTGACTAGCGGGGGGTGGGGTGAGCAGTTCTTC. It encodes CASSLTSGGWGEQFF.

The sample holds a few counts of this clonotype. The rearrangement joins TRBV5-1 to TRBJ2-7; 11 bases are shared with TRBD2. The CDR3 has 16 residues. In germline, CDR1 is SGHRS, CDR2 YFSETQ. The junction had 5 bases not matched to a gene; V was cut back by 0 bases and J by 3 bases. CDR3 bases: TGCGCCAGCAGCTTGGCAGTAGCGGGAGGGTACTACGAGCAGTACTTC. Its translation is CASSLAVAGGYYEQYF.

The chain joins TRBV6-2 or TRBV6-3 to TRBJ2-1; D gene uncertain. Between the trimmed V and J ends, which lost 7 bases and 4 bases, there was a span of 8 bases. The CDR3 contains 12 residues. In germline, CDR1 is MNHEY, CDR2 SVGEGT. In DNA form, the CDR3 reads TGTGCCAGCAAAGCAGATTACAATGAGCAGTTCTTC. Residues: CASKADYNEQFF.

This clonotype came up many times. The chain is built from TRBV6-6 and TRBJ1-1; D remains ambiguous. The germline CDR1 and CDR2 sequences are MNHNY and SVGAGI (reference sequence). This CDR3 spans 14 amino acids. Trimming left V 0 bases short and J 1 base short, with 6 bases between. In DNA form, the CDR3 reads TGTGCCAGCAGTTACTCCGTCACGAACACTGAAGCTTTCTTT. Amino acid sequence: CASSYSVTNTEAFF.

The rearrangement joins TRBV4-2 to TRBJ1-4, with D tentatively TRBD1 (5 bases). Germline V lookup: CDR1 LGHNA, CDR2 YNFKEQ. Trimming took 4 bases from V and 0 from J, leaving 15 bases between them. The CDR3 contains 17 residues. The CDR3 is CASSRRQTTPTNEKLFF. The CDR3 DNA follows: TGTGCCAGCAGCCGTAGACAGACAACCCCAACTAATGAAAAACTGTTTTTT.

The sample holds a few counts of this clonotype. A much bigger clone sits one base away, suggesting this may be a read error. V usage is TRBV7-2 and J usage is TRBJ2-5, with 7 bases fitting TRBD1. The germline V gene encodes CDR1 SGHTA and CDR2 FQGNSA. The V gene end was trimmed by 3 bases and the J gene end by 11 bases; junction bases not matched to a gene: 15. The CDR3 covers 15 residues. CDR3 sequence reads: CASSLERDSYNEQYF. In DNA form, the CDR3 reads TGTGCCAGCAGCTTGGAACGGGACAGCTACAATGAGCAGTACTTC.